Below, 14 T cell receptor beta chains from the same sample are listed, as sequenced in a study of blood T cell repertoires in COVID-19. The table came from immunoSEQ multiplex PCR; TCRdb's copy has only in-frame clones and leaves some out. The table lists around 340,000 clones, 83% of them singletons. The material sequenced was peripheral blood. The receptors were gathered from a man aged 30 to 39 with active or convalescent COVID-19.

The gene calls are TRBV6-4 and TRBJ2-3, with TRBD1 matching over 7 bases. V lost 3 bases, J lost 5 bases, and 2 bases stayed unmatched. Germline V gene sequence: CDR1 MRHNA, CDR2 SNTAGT. This CDR3 is built from 13 residues. The CDR3 protein is CASSETGEDTQYF. The CDR3, as DNA: TGTGCCAGCAGTGAAACAGGGGAAGATACGCAGTATTTT.

This clone turned up a few times. CDR3 in amino acids: CASSNLAGRNEQFF. In nucleotides, the CDR3 is TGTGCCAGTAGTAACCTAGCGGGACGGAATGAGCAGTTCTTC. V is TRBV19 and J is TRBJ2-1; 9 nucleotides match TRBD2. Germline CDR1 reads LNHDA; CDR2 reads SQIVND (reference sequence). J was trimmed by 7 bases and V by 4 bases; bases with no gene match: 5. There are 14 residues in the CDR3.

The genes are TRBV6-1 and TRBJ1-5; 10 bases map to TRBD1. V lost 4 bases to trimming and J lost 6 bases; unmatched junction nucleotides: 9. Germline V gene lookup returns CDR1 MNHNS and CDR2 SASEGT. CDR3 size: 16 residues. CDR3 sequence: CASSGPGQGLSQPQHF. As DNA, the CDR3 is TGTGCCAGCAGTGGACCGGGACAGGGGCTATCTCAGCCCCAGCATTTT.

The J gene is TRBJ1-3, the V gene TRBV6-1, with 8 bases lining up with TRBD1. This CDR3 has 17 residues. The V segment lost 0 bases and the J segment 2 bases; nucleotides outside the gene matches: 6. CDR1 and CDR2 (germline): MNHNS, SASEGT. The CDR3 reads CASSEAAGGFPGNTIYF. CDR3 nucleotides: TGTGCCAGCAGTGAAGCGGCAGGGGGCTTTCCTGGAAACACCATATATTTT.

This chain connects TRBV7-9 to TRBJ2-3; maybe TRBD2 (6 bases). CDR3 size: 15 residues. The germline V gene has CDR1 SEHNR and CDR2 FQNEAQ (reference sequence). Trimming left V 1 base short and J 4 bases short, with 12 bases between. Here the CDR3 reads CASSLEGAGADTQYF. CDR3 sequence (DNA): TGTGCCAGCAGCTTAGAGGGAGCGGGCGCAGATACGCAGTATTTT.

The chain recombines TRBV4-3 with TRBJ2-7; no clear D gene. The CDR3 consists of 14 residues. CDR1 LGHNA and CDR2 YSLEER come from the germline V gene. V was clipped by 1 base and J by 0 bases, with 7 bases between them. The CDR3 spells CASSQVIGSYEQYF. The CDR3 DNA follows: TGCGCCAGCAGCCAAGTCATCGGCTCCTACGAGCAGTACTTC.

As DNA, the CDR3 is TGTGCCAGCAGTTACTCGGGACAGTTAGATGGCTACACCTTC. It specifies CASSYSGQLDGYTF. V usage is TRBV6-5 and J usage is TRBJ1-2, with 7 bases that match TRBD1. J gave up 6 bases and V 0 bases, and 4 bases lay outside the gene matches. The CDR3 consists of 14 residues. CDR1 is MNHEY, CDR2 SVGAGI, per germline.

The rearrangement uses TRBV6-1 and TRBJ2-3, with D perhaps TRBD1 (5 bases). V shed 1 base and J shed 4 bases, with 15 bases lying between them. The CDR3 has 16 residues. CDR1 and CDR2 (germline): MNHNS, SASEGT. The CDR3 is CASSEEWGAGADTQYF. Written as DNA, the CDR3 is TGTGCCAGCAGTGAAGAGTGGGGCGCCGGCGCAGATACGCAGTATTTT.

The chain links TRBV7-2 to TRBJ1-2; 9 bases agree with TRBD1. Per germline, CDR1 SGHTA and CDR2 FQGNSA. The CDR3 sequence is 13 residues long. V lost 6 bases and J lost 6; bases outside the gene matches: 5. The CDR3 coding sequence is TGTGCCAGCAGGCCTCGGGACAGGGATGGCTACACCTTC. It yields the protein CASRPRDRDGYTF.

The genes are TRBV25-1 and TRBJ2-2, with 8 bases identical to TRBD1. Trimming cost V 4 bases and J 2 bases; bases outside gene matches: 3. The V gene's germline CDR1 is MGHDK and CDR2 SYGVNS. The CDR3 consists of 15 residues. The CDR3: CASSAGTGNTGELFF. As DNA, the CDR3 is TGTGCCAGCAGTGCCGGGACAGGAAACACCGGGGAGCTGTTTTTT. The complete variable domain, with remaining parts taken from reference TRBV25-1 and TRBJ2-2, reads EADIYQTPRYLVIGTGKKITLECSQTMGHDKMYWYQQDPGMELHLIHYSYGVNSTEKGDLSSESTVSRIRTEHFPLTLESARPSHTSQYLCASSAGTGNTGELFFGEGSRLTVL.

The gene calls are TRBV7-8 and TRBJ1-6; D uncertain. CDR1 is SGHVS and CDR2 is FQNEAQ in the germline V gene. V was cut by 1 base and J by 1 base, with 8 bases left in between. The CDR3 contains 16 residues. The CDR3: CASSLDRFSYNSPLHF. The CDR3, as DNA: TGTGCCAGCAGCTTAGATCGGTTTTCCTATAATTCACCCCTCCACTTT.

The chain joins TRBV18 to TRBJ2-1; 8 nucleotides agree with TRBD1. Trimming cost V 2 bases and J 1 base; bases outside gene matches: 4. Germline-derived CDR1 and CDR2 are KGHSH and LQKENI. This CDR3 has 16 amino acids. The CDR3 spells CASSPTDRDSYNEQFF. CDR3 in DNA: TGTGCCAGCTCACCAACGGACAGGGATTCCTACAATGAGCAGTTCTTC.

J is TRBJ1-1 and V is TRBV30; a possible D gene is TRBD1 (6 bases). The germline gives CDR1 GTSNPN, CDR2 SVGIG (reference sequence). There are 13 residues in the CDR3. V shed 4 bases and J shed 5 bases, with 14 bases lying between them. Here the CDR3 reads CAWTAGARTEAFF. The CDR3 nucleotides read TGTGCCTGGACTGCGGGGGCGAGAACTGAAGCTTTCTTT. The full variable domain, its missing parts supplied by reference TRBV30 and TRBJ1-1, is SQTIHQWPATLVQPVGSPLSLECTVEGTSNPNLYWYRQAAGRGLQLLFYSVGIGQISSEVPQNLSASRPQDRQFILSSKKLLLSDSGFYLCAWTAGARTEAFFGQGTRLTVV.

The chain employs TRBV11-2 and TRBJ2-2; D ambiguous. Per the germline V gene, CDR1 is SGHAT and CDR2 is FQNNGV. Trimming took 5 bases from V and 6 from J, leaving 13 bases between them. The CDR3 spans 14 residues. The CDR3 sequence is CASSPSAAAGELFF. CDR3 in DNA: TGTGCCAGCAGCCCTTCCGCTGCGGCCGGGGAGCTGTTTTTT. Combining the CDR3 with reference TRBV11-2 and TRBJ2-2 gives the whole variable domain EAGVAQSPRYKIIEKRQSVAFWCNPISGHATLYWYQQILGQGPKLLIQFQNNGVVDDSQLPKDRFSAERLKGVDSTLKIQPAKLEDSAVYLCASSPSAAAGELFFGEGSRLTVL.